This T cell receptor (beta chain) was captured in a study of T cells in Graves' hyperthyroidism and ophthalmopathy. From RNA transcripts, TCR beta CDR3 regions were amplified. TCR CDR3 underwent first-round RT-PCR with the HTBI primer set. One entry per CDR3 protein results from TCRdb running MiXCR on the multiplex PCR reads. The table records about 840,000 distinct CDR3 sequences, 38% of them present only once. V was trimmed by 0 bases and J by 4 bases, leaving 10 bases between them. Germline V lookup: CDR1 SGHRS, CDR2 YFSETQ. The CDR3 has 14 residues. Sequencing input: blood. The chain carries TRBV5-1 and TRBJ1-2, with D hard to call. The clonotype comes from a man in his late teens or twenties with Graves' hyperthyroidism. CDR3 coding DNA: TGCGCCAGCAGCTTGGAGGCAGCTTCCTATGGCTACACCTTC. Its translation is CASSLEAASYGYTF.